The TCR beta chain described here comes from a study of technical replicates of blood from a few donors. Germline V lookup: CDR1 SEHNR, CDR2 FQNEAQ (reference sequence). Trimming left V 1 base short and J 8 bases short, with 6 bases between. The CDR3 totals 12 residues. This table comes from immunoSEQ multiplex PCR, and its TCRdb copy is limited to in-frame clones, with some not included. The sample yields fewer than 110,000 clones, around 96% seen once. The V and J genes are TRBV7-9 and TRBJ2-1, with D possibly TRBD2 on 5 matching bases. The receptor was derived from a human donor in good health. Input material: T cells isolated from PBMCs. The CDR3 loop is CASSLVAHEQFF. The CDR3 DNA reads as TGTGCCAGCAGCTTAGTAGCGCATGAGCAGTTCTTC.